The 11 T cell receptor beta chains below were found in one sample sequenced in a study of cytomegalovirus exposure and HLA in healthy donors. The PCR made use of 60 Vbeta and 13 Jbeta primers. Assay: immunoSEQ multiplex PCR; the TCRdb copy retains only in-frame clones and omits some. The sample has 90,000 to 130,000 clones; around 76% are singletons. The material sequenced was PBMCs. All receptors come from a man aged 30 to 39 in good health and CMV-seropositive.

The genes are TRBV7-2 and TRBJ1-5, with D unclear. Germline-derived CDR1 and CDR2 are SGHTA and FQGNSA. Trimming stripped 4 bases from V and 6 bases from J, with 16 bases between. The CDR3 runs 15 residues. The CDR3 coding sequence is TGTGCCAGCAGCTCGCAGCCCATGACGGGTCAGCCCCAGCATTTT. Translation gives CASSSQPMTGQPQHF.

This chain connects TRBV28 to TRBJ1-4; tentatively, D is TRBD1 (5 bases). Germline loops: CDR1 MDHEN, CDR2 SYDVKM. The CDR3 has 18 amino acids. Trimming left V 8 bases short and J 0 bases short, with 22 bases between. In DNA, the CDR3 is TGTGCCAGCTGTCCCCCGGGGGAAGGGTTCGCAACTAATGAAAAACTGTTTTTT. Its translation: CASCPPGEGFATNEKLFF.

The V call is TRBV4-3, the J call TRBJ1-1, with D perhaps TRBD1 (5 bases). Trimming removed 0 bases at V and 0 bases at J, with 8 bases between. The CDR3 runs to 15 residues. Per germline, CDR1 LGHNA and CDR2 YSLEER. The CDR3 region is CASSQDGTLNTEAFF. The CDR3 DNA reads as TGCGCCAGCAGCCAAGATGGGACTTTGAACACTGAAGCTTTCTTT.

The rearrangement uses TRBV4-1 and TRBJ1-4; D gene uncertain. Germline V gives CDR1 MGHRA, CDR2 YSYEKL. V was pared by 1 base and J by 12 bases, with 12 bases between. The CDR3 spans 13 residues. The CDR3 loop is CASSQGPSEELFF. CDR3 DNA sequence: TGCGCCAGCAGCCAAGGCCCCTCAGAGGAACTGTTTTTT.

As for this clone: Compared with germline, one end of the junction differs, possibly owing to a read error. V and J are TRBV7-7 and TRBJ2-5; TRBD2 might be the D (5 bases). CDR3 length: 13 amino acids. Germline lookup yields CDR1 SSHAT and CDR2 FNYEAQ (reference sequence). CDR3 nucleotides: TGTGCTAGCAGTGAGGGAGTCAGGGAGACCCAGTACTTC. Encoded protein: CASSEGVRETQYF.

The chain employs TRBV18 and TRBJ2-2; 9 bases map to TRBD1. Per the germline V gene, CDR1 is KGHSH and CDR2 is LQKENI. Trimming removed 5 bases from V and 1 base from J; junction bases left unmatched: 2. The CDR3 sequence is 15 residues long. The CDR3 DNA follows: TGTGCCAGCTCAGGGACAGGGAGGAACACCGGGGAGCTGTTTTTT. This codes for CASSGTGRNTGELFF.

The V and J genes are TRBV7-9 and TRBJ2-1; 12 bases line up with TRBD2. The CDR3 covers 15 residues. Per the germline V gene, CDR1 is SEHNR and CDR2 is FQNEAQ (reference sequence). V lost 2 bases and J lost 9; bases outside the gene matches: 5. The CDR3 nucleotides are TGTGCCAGCAGCTTATCGTCTAGCGGGGGGGGTGAGCAGTTCTTC. Encoded protein: CASSLSSSGGGEQFF.

In nucleotides, the CDR3 is TGCGCCAGCAGCCAGTGGACAGGAGACTACGAGCAGTACTTC. Encoded protein: CASSQWTGDYEQYF. The chain uses TRBV4-3 and TRBJ2-7, with 7 bases matching TRBD1. CDR3 length equals 14 residues. Germline V lookup: CDR1 LGHNA, CDR2 YSLEER. Germline trimming cut 3 bases from V and 3 bases from J; bases unmatched to any gene: 5.

The chain employs TRBV7-9 and TRBJ1-1; D gene ambiguous. The V end lost 5 bases, the J end lost 0 bases, and 13 bases lay between the germline ends. The V gene's germline CDR1 is SEHNR and CDR2 FQNEAQ (reference sequence). The CDR3 covers 15 residues. CDR3 residues: CASSRDVRLNTEAFF. CDR3 bases: TGTGCCAGCAGCCGCGATGTCCGCCTGAACACTGAAGCTTTCTTT.

The chain is built from TRBV19 and TRBJ2-2, with 8 bases fitting TRBD1. The CDR3 loop spans 15 amino acids. Losses at the gene ends were 5 bases for V and 4 bases for J; bases not matched to a gene: 6. Per the germline V gene, CDR1 is LNHDA and CDR2 is SQIVND (reference sequence). The DNA of the CDR3 is TGTGCCAGTAGTCTAACAGGGGGGAGCACCGGGGAGCTGTTTTTT. Its protein product is CASSLTGGSTGELFF.

This clone was seen once. The chain recombines TRBV7-2 with TRBJ2-5; the D is unclear. The V end lost 1 base, the J end lost 1 base, and 7 bases lay between the germline ends. The CDR3 covers 14 residues. The germline V gene encodes CDR1 SGHTA and CDR2 FQGNSA. CDR3 nucleotide sequence: TGTGCCAGCAGCTTAGTGTCGGGCCAAGAGACCCAGTACTTC. Its protein is CASSLVSGQETQYF. The full variable domain, with the rest looked up from reference TRBV7-2 and TRBJ2-5, is GAGVSQSPSNKVTEKGKDVELRCDPISGHTALYWYRQSLGQGLEFLIYFQGNSAPDKSGLPSDRFSAERTGGSVSTLTIQRTQQEDSAVYLCASSLVSGQETQYFGPGTRLLVL.